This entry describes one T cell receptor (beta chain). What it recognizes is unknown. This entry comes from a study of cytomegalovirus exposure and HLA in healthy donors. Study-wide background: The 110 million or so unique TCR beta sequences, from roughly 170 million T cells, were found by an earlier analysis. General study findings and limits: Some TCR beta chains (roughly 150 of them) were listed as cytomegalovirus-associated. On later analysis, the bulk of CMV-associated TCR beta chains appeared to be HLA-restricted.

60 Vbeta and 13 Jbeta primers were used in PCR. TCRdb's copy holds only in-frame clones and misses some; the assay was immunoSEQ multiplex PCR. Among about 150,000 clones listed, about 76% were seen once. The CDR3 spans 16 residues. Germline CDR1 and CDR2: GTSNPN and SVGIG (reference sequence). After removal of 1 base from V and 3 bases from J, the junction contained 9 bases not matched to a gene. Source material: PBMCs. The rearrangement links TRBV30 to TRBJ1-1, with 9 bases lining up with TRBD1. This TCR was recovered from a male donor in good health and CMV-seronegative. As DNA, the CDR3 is TGTGCCTGGAGTGACAGGGGGCGCATGCTGGACACTGAAGCTTTCTTT. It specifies CAWSDRGRMLDTEAFF.